These 20 T cell receptor beta chains came from one sample sequenced in a study of T-cell memory formation after mild COVID-19 (dated by TCRdb to about 2021). The library was built by means of 5' RACE. The instrument given in TCRdb is Illumina NovaSeq 6000. TCRdb's own reprocessing of the public reads used fastp at Q25 and MiXCR and kept productive beta chains. CDR3 protein sequences are deduplicated, and each keeps its most common genes and DNA. This sample holds roughly 350,000 distinct CDR3 sequences; more than 20% were observed only once. The ten most abundant clones make up 9.5% to 15% of the sample. The sequenced material came from PBMCs or a T cell subset sorted from them (not recorded which). These receptors all stem from an adult woman who had mild COVID-19 (a few samples of this study predate the infection). The sample titles of this study are shuffled in the database, so cell type and time point are left out; the donor was told from shared clones.

This clonotype was seen a few times. The gene calls are TRBV19 and TRBJ1-1; 7 bases agree with TRBD1. CDR1 LNHDA and CDR2 SQIVND come from the germline V gene (reference sequence). Germline trimming cut 6 bases from V and 3 bases from J; bases unmatched to any gene: 13. The CDR3 runs to 16 residues. The CDR3 region has the DNA TGTGCCAGTAGCCCGACCAGGAGGGGGCAGCACACTGAAGCTTTCTTT. Translating it yields CASSPTRRGQHTEAFF.

V is TRBV6-4 and J is TRBJ2-3; no clear D. V lost 0 bases and J lost 4, with 5 bases in between. The CDR3 loop spans 13 amino acids. Germline V gene data show CDR1 as MRHNA and CDR2 as SNTAGT. CDR3 coding DNA: TGTGCCAGCAGTGACTCTCTGGCAGATACGCAGTATTTT. It yields the protein CASSDSLADTQYF.

V gene TRBV20-1 combines with J gene TRBJ2-7, with D possibly matching TRBD1 (6 bases). Germline CDR1 and CDR2: DFQATT and SNEGSKA (reference sequence). Trimming left V 2 bases short and J 6 bases short, with 26 bases between. The CDR3 has 17 residues. CDR3 sequence (DNA): TGCAGTGCTAGACCGGAACAGGGAGTCTTACGGATCGCCGAGCAGTACTTC. This codes for CSARPEQGVLRIAEQYF.

This clonotype was counted many times. Written as DNA, the CDR3 is TGTGCCAGCAGCTTACGCCCAGAGTACGGCAATCAGCCCCAGCATTTT. It is translated as CASSLRPEYGNQPQHF. The rearrangement joins TRBV5-6 to TRBJ1-5; D uncertain. CDR1 SGHDT and CDR2 YYEEEE come from the germline V gene. CDR3 length equals 16 residues. The V end lost 2 bases, the J end lost 2 bases, and 14 bases lay between the germline ends.

The CDR3 loop reads CASSLPVLFSTDTQYF. CDR3 DNA: TGTGCCAGCAGCTTACCGGTGCTTTTTAGCACAGATACGCAGTATTTT. V and J are TRBV7-2 and TRBJ2-3; D is unclear. CDR1 and CDR2 (germline): SGHTA, FQGNSA. The CDR3 consists of 16 residues. V gave up 2 bases and J gave up 0 bases, with 12 bases separating them.

V is TRBV12-3 or TRBV12-4 and J is TRBJ1-2; D is unresolved. The CDR3 contains 13 residues. Deletions cut 3 bases from V and 1 base from J, with 6 bases between. The DNA of the CDR3 is TGTGCCAGCAGTTTTGTGCATAACTATGGCTACACCTTC. It translates to CASSFVHNYGYTF.

The chain links TRBV6-2 or TRBV6-3 to TRBJ2-2, with TRBD2 matching over 8 bases. V gave up 0 bases and J gave up 4 bases; unmatched junction bases: 10. The germline V gene encodes CDR1 MNHEY and CDR2 SVGEGT. The length of the CDR3 is 18 residues. The CDR3 sequence is CASSYSPAGGRFTGELFF. The CDR3, as DNA: TGTGCCAGCAGTTACTCCCCGGCGGGCGGGAGGTTCACCGGGGAGCTGTTTTTT.

This clonotype was picked up a small number of times. This chain links TRBV7-2 with TRBJ2-7, with TRBD2 identical over 8 bases. CDR3 length: 19 amino acids. V was pared by 0 bases and J by 3 bases, with 16 bases of the junction left unmatched. In germline, CDR1 is SGHTA, CDR2 FQGNSA. The CDR3 reads CASSLAVGSGILSDYEQYF. CDR3 nucleotides: TGTGCCAGCAGCTTAGCAGTGGGTAGCGGGATTTTATCGGACTACGAGCAGTACTTC. Complete variable domain (other parts from reference TRBV7-2 and TRBJ2-7): GAGVSQSPSNKVTEKGKDVELRCDPISGHTALYWYRQSLGQGLEFLIYFQGNSAPDKSGLPSDRFSAERTGGSVSTLTIQRTQQEDSAVYLCASSLAVGSGILSDYEQYFGPGTRLTVT.

CDR3 nucleotides: TGTGCCAGCAGTTTTAGGCGGCCGAGAAAGGGGTCTCGGGGCGGCTACACCTTC. Its protein is CASSFRRPRKGSRGGYTF. The chain recombines TRBV27 with TRBJ1-2; tentatively, D is TRBD1 (5 bases). The CDR3 extends over 18 amino acids. V was pared by 3 bases and J by 8 bases, with 28 bases between. Germline-derived CDR1 and CDR2 are MNHEY and SMNVEV (reference sequence).

The chain uses TRBV7-2 and TRBJ1-2, with D maybe TRBD1 (5 bases). The V gene lost 1 base and the J gene lost 0 bases, with 9 bases spanning the gap. Germline values: CDR1 SGHTA, CDR2 FQGNSA. This CDR3 contains 15 residues. The DNA for the CDR3 is TGTGCCAGCAGCTTAGACGGGGGAGCTAACTATGGCTACACCTTC. Translating it yields CASSLDGGANYGYTF. The full variable domain, in which reference TRBV7-2 and TRBJ1-2 provide the parts outside the CDR3, is GAGVSQSPSNKVTEKGKDVELRCDPISGHTALYWYRQSLGQGLEFLIYFQGNSAPDKSGLPSDRFSAERTGGSVSTLTIQRTQQEDSAVYLCASSLDGGANYGYTFGSGTRLTVV.

The V and J genes are TRBV5-5 and TRBJ1-3; 8 bases are shared with TRBD1. Germline assignment: CDR1 SGHKS and CDR2 YYEKEE (reference sequence). The CDR3 is made up of 16 amino acids. J gave up 0 bases and V 3 bases, and 5 bases lay outside the gene matches. CDR3: CASSYGDRHSGNTIYF. The CDR3 DNA reads as TGTGCCAGCAGCTACGGGGACAGGCACTCTGGAAACACCATATATTTT.

The rearrangement uses TRBV7-3 and TRBJ2-1; 12 bases are a match to TRBD2. From germline, CDR1 is SGHTA and CDR2 FQGTGA. Unmatched junction bases numbered 5, after V lost 2 bases and J lost 0 bases. This CDR3 is built from 18 residues. CDR3 in amino acids: CASSLGASGGGSYNEQFF. Here the CDR3 DNA reads TGTGCCAGCAGCTTAGGCGCTAGCGGGGGGGGCTCCTACAATGAGCAGTTCTTC.

The rearrangement joins TRBV10-3 to TRBJ2-6, with a possible D match to TRBD1 (6 bases). This CDR3 spans 15 amino acids. Germline lookup yields CDR1 ENHRY and CDR2 SYGVKD. V lost 4 bases and J 1 base, leaving 8 bases between the germline ends. The CDR3 nucleotides are TGTGCCATCAGTGGAACAGGGTCTGGGGCCAACGTCCTGACTTTC. Translated, it gives CAISGTGSGANVLTF.

The gene calls are TRBV18 and TRBJ1-1; 8 bases are shared with TRBD1. Trimming at V came to 3 bases and at J to 5 bases, leaving 8 bases not matched to a gene. The CDR3 is 15 amino acids. Per germline, CDR1 KGHSH and CDR2 LQKENI. The DNA for the CDR3 is TGTGCCAGCTCACCTTTGACAGGGGTTGGTACTGAAGCTTTCTTT. Translation: CASSPLTGVGTEAFF.

This CDR3 reads CASSLASGSYGYTF. The CDR3 nucleotides read TGTGCCAGCAGCTTAGCGTCAGGCAGCTATGGCTACACCTTC. This chain links TRBV7-9 with TRBJ1-2; D is uncertain. Trimming pared 0 bases from V and 4 bases from J, leaving 9 bases between. CDR3 length equals 14 residues. CDR1 SEHNR and CDR2 FQNEAQ come from the germline V gene (reference sequence). The variable domain in full, completed from reference TRBV7-9 and TRBJ1-2, reads DTGVSQNPRHKITKRGQNVTFRCDPISEHNRLYWYRQTLGQGPEFLTYFQNEAQLEKSRLLSDRFSAERPKGSFSTLEIQRTEQGDSAMYLCASSLASGSYGYTFGSGTRLTVV.

This clonotype was picked up a small number of times. This rearrangement joins TRBV25-1 to TRBJ1-6; D is unresolved. The CDR3 covers 15 residues. Trimming removed 6 bases from V and 5 bases from J, with 14 bases in between. Germline CDR1 and CDR2: MGHDK and SYGVNS. As DNA, the CDR3 is TGTGCCAGCAGCCCTGCGGGTCCAAATAATTCACCCCTCCACTTT. It translates to CASSPAGPNNSPLHF.

A few counts support this clonotype. This CDR3 reads CASSLANIQYF. In DNA, the CDR3 is TGTGCCAGCAGCTTGGCAAACATTCAGTACTTC. The rearrangement joins TRBV5-6 to TRBJ2-4; D is undetermined. The germline CDR1 and CDR2 sequences are SGHDT and YYEEEE. The CDR3 contains 11 residues. Trimming pared 0 bases from V and 6 bases from J, leaving 1 base between.

This sequence joins TRBV5-1 and TRBJ2-3; D is perhaps TRBD1 (6 bases). The CDR3 length is 13 residues. Germline V gene data show CDR1 as SGHRS and CDR2 as YFSETQ. V gave up 1 base and J gave up 11 bases, with 14 bases separating them. In DNA, the CDR3 is TGCGCCAGCAGCTTGATAGGGCAGGGGTGGCAGTATTTT. Translation: CASSLIGQGWQYF.

The chain employs TRBV20-1 and TRBJ2-3; no reliable D call. V dropped 7 bases and J dropped 1 base, with 12 bases sitting between them. CDR1 DFQATT and CDR2 SNEGSKA come from the germline V gene (reference sequence). This CDR3 region has 13 residues. The CDR3 loop is CSGLLPGTDTQYF. CDR3 bases: TGCAGTGGCCTGCTTCCAGGCACAGATACGCAGTATTTT.

V gene TRBV5-4 combines with J gene TRBJ2-7, with 7 bases matching TRBD2. The CDR3 consists of 15 residues. Germline V CDR1 and CDR2: SGHNT, YYREEE (reference sequence). V gave up 0 bases and J gave up 1 base; unmatched junction bases: 4. CDR3 in amino acids: CASSLGSGDSYEQYF. In nucleotides, the CDR3 is TGTGCCAGCAGCTTGGGAAGCGGGGATTCCTACGAGCAGTACTTC.